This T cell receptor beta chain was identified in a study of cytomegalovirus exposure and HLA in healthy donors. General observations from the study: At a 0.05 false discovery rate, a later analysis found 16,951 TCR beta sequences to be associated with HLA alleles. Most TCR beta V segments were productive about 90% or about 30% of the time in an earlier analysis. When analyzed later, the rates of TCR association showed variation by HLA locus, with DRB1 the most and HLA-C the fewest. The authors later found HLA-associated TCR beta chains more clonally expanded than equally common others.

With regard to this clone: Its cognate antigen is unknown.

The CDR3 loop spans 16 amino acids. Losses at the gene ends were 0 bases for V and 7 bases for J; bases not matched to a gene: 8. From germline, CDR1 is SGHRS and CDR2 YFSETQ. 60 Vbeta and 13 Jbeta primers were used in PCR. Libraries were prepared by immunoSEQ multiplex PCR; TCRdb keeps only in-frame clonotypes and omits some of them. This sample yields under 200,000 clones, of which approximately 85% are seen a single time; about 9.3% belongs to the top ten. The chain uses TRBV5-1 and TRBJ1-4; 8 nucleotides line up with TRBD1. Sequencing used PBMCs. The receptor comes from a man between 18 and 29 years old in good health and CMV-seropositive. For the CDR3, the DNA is TGCGCCAGCAGCTTGGCCGGGCAGGGGGCTAGTGAAAAACTGTTTTTT. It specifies CASSLAGQGASEKLFF.